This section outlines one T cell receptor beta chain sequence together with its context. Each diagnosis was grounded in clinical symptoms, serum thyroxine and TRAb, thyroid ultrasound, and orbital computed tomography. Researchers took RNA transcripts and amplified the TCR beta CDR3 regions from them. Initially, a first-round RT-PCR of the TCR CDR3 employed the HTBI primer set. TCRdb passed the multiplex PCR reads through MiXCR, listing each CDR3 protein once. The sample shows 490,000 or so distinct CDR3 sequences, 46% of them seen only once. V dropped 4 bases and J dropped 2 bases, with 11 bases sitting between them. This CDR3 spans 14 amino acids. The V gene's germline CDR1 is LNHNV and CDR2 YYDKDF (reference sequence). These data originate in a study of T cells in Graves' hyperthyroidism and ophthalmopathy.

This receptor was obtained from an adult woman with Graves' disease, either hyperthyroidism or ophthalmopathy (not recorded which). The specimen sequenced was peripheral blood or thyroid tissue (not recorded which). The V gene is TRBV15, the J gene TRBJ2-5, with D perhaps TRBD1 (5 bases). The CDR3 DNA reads TGTGCCACCAGCACCGAGACAGTACAAGAGACCCAGTACTTC. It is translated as CATSTETVQETQYF.